The present T cell receptor (beta chain) was sequenced within a study of blood T cells in healthy people across ages. Germline V gene data show CDR1 as LGHNA and CDR2 as YNFKEQ. The CDR3 contains 14 residues. About this clonotype: Its specificity is not known. An end of the junction does not agree with germline; a read error may underlie this.

Study results and limitations: The recorded TCR beta diversity per million T cells decreased in a roughly linear manner with age.

Through a sample-barcoded 5' primer and a J-beta primer mix, a second PCR was run for roughly 7 to 12 cycles. One entry per CDR3 protein results from TCRdb running MiXCR on the 5' RACE reads. The repertoire consists of around 1.5 million distinct CDR3 sequences, with about 43% occurring once and the leading ten covering 6.5% to 10%. The material sequenced was blood. The receptor was isolated from a woman under 30 in good health. V gene TRBV4-2 combines with J gene TRBJ1-2; possibly TRBD1 for D (5 bases). The chain's CDR3 is CAGSQEQDLYGYTF. The CDR3 DNA sequence: TGTGCCGGCAGCCAAGAACAGGACCTCTATGGCTACACCTTC.